Below, one T cell receptor beta chain is given with its context. The target antigen is unknown. This entry is derived from a study of cytomegalovirus exposure and HLA in healthy donors. Study information: Approximately 200 million T cells yielded 110 million or so unique TCR beta sequences in earlier analysis. Findings and caveats of the study: 87-base-pair reads could not separate some V segments, including TRBV6-2 and TRBV6-3. Published work reported that the classifier diagnosed cytomegalovirus status with high specificity and sensitivity.

When sampled, the donors appeared nominally healthy, though they likely had unrecorded immune exposures. With 60 Vbeta and 13 Jbeta primers, the PCR was carried out. Produced via immunoSEQ multiplex PCR; TCRdb's table is partial and in-frame only. This repertoire shows about 160,000 clones, approximately 79% found once; its top ten account for 1.9%. The CDR3 has 16 residues. Losses at the gene ends were 0 bases for V and 2 bases for J; bases not matched to a gene: 6. CDR1 and CDR2 from the germline V gene are MNHNS and SASEGT. The chain couples TRBV6-1 to TRBJ2-7; TRBD2 agrees at 8 bases. This receptor was taken from a human donor in good health. The source material was PBMCs. The CDR3 DNA is TGTGCCAGCAGTGAAGCGCTCGGGGGACTAGCCTACGAGCAGTACTTC. As protein: CASSEALGGLAYEQYF.